Listed here are 10 T cell receptor beta chains from one sample, sequenced in a study of shared clonotypes between healthy human individuals. Clones were read by immunoSEQ multiplex PCR, and TCRdb kept only the in-frame ones, dropping some. The table records approximately 2.5 million clones, approximately 93% of them present only once. The sequenced sample consisted of naive CD4+ T cells from PBMCs. Subset denoted: CD45RA+ positively selected. These receptors all come from a man younger than 30 in good health. Some clones in this sample may be carry-over from other donors' samples.

This clone has just one count. The rearrangement joins TRBV6-1 to TRBJ2-5; a weak D match, TRBD1 (6 bases). Matching the DNA end better, TRBJ2-7 makes the J call doubtful. In germline, CDR1 is MNHNS, CDR2 SASEGT. This CDR3 has 13 residues. CDR3 bases: TGTGCCAGCAGTGAGGACAGTTACCACGAGCAGTACTTC. Encoded protein: CASSEDSYHEQYF.

This chain links TRBV21-1 with TRBJ1-3; TRBD1, the table's D call, lacks a check against the DNA. TRBV21-1 is a pseudogene segment. CDR3 length: 16 residues. The CDR3 spells CASSAEQGVVGNTIYF. Here the CDR3 DNA reads TGTGCCAGCAGCGCAGAACAGGGTGTGGTGGGAAACACCATATATTTT.

In DNA, the CDR3 is TGCGCCAGCAGCCAACTTAGCGGGAGCCCAGATACGCAGTATTTT. Translated: CASSQLSGSPDTQYF. The rearrangement uses TRBV4-3 and TRBJ2-3; TRBD2 matches at 9 bases. The CDR3 is 15 amino acids. Per germline, CDR1 LGHNA and CDR2 YSLEER. The V segment lost 2 bases and the J segment 4 bases; nucleotides outside the gene matches: 4.

V is TRBV7-9 and J is TRBJ1-1; D gene uncertain. V lost 3 bases, J lost 3 bases, and 17 bases lay in between. The length of the CDR3 is 16 residues. CDR1 and CDR2 (germline): SEHNR, FQNEAQ (reference sequence). The CDR3 DNA reads as TGTGCCAGCAGCTTCCTCGACCCCAACCCGTACACTGAAGCTTTCTTT. Its protein is CASSFLDPNPYTEAFF.

The chain is built from TRBV12-5 and TRBJ1-1, with D tentatively TRBD1 (5 bases). Trimming stripped 9 bases from V and 1 base from J, with 15 bases between. CDR1 is LGHNT, CDR2 FRNRAP, per germline. The CDR3 covers 14 residues. The CDR3 DNA follows: TGTGCTAGCCTTCCGGGACCCGGGAACACTGAAGCTTTCTTT. Translated: CASLPGPGNTEAFF.

This clone was seen only once. This chain uses TRBV5-4 with TRBJ1-3, with D perhaps TRBD1 (6 bases). The CDR3 is 13 amino acids. V was clipped by 5 bases and J by 7 bases, with 13 bases between them. Germline-derived CDR1 and CDR2 are SGHNT and YYREEE (reference sequence). This CDR3 reads CASRRTAENTIYF. The CDR3 DNA follows: TGTGCCAGCAGAAGGACAGCGGAGAACACCATATATTTT.

The rearrangement joins TRBV4-1 to TRBJ2-4; a possible D gene is TRBD1 (5 bases). V was pared by 3 bases and J by 8 bases, with 8 bases between. The CDR3 spans 12 residues. Germline V gives CDR1 MGHRA, CDR2 YSYEKL. This chain's CDR3 is CASSHPQDIQYF. CDR3 nucleotides: TGCGCCAGCAGCCACCCACAGGACATTCAGTACTTC.

This chain connects TRBV28 to TRBJ1-2, with TRBD1 matching over 9 bases. From germline, CDR1 is MDHEN and CDR2 SYDVKM. This CDR3 is 13 amino acids long. V lost 9 bases and J lost 3; bases outside the gene matches: 5. This chain's CDR3 is CASRDREDYGYTF. In nucleotides, the CDR3 is TGTGCCAGTCGGGACAGGGAAGACTATGGCTACACCTTC.

This clone occurred a few times. V is TRBV11-3 and J is TRBJ2-1, with 8 bases lining up with TRBD1. The CDR3 contains 14 residues. V lost 4 bases, J lost 3 bases, and 2 bases stayed unmatched. Germline lookup yields CDR1 SGHNT and CDR2 YENEEA. CDR3 protein: CASSSGTGYNEQFF. The DNA of the CDR3 is TGTGCCAGCAGCTCCGGGACAGGCTACAATGAGCAGTTCTTC.

On this clone: Distinct nucleotide sequences in the sample also encode this CDR3. This chain links TRBV29-1 with TRBJ2-5; D remains ambiguous. This CDR3 is built from 12 residues. The germline V gene encodes CDR1 SQVTM and CDR2 ANQGSEA. Trimming removed 2 bases at V and 5 bases at J, with 9 bases between. CDR3: CSVELTGETQYF. Here the CDR3 DNA reads TGCAGCGTTGAACTGACTGGCGAGACCCAGTACTTC.